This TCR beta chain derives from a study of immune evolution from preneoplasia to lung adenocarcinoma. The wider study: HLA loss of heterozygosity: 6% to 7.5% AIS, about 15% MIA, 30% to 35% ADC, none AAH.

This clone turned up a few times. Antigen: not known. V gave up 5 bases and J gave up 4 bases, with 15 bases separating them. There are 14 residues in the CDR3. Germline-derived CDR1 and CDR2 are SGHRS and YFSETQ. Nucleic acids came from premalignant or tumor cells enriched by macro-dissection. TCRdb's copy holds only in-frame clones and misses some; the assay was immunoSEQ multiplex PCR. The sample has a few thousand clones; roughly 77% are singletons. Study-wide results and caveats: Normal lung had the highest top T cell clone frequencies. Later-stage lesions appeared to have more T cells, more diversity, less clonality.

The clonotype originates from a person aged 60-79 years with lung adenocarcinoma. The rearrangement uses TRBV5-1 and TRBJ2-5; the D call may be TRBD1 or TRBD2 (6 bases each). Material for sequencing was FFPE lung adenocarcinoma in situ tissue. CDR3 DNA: TGCGCCAGCAGACAGGAGGGGGTCGGAGAGACCCAGTACTTC. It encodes CASRQEGVGETQYF. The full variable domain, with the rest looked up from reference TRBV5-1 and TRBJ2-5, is KAGVTQTPRYLIKTRGQQVTLSCSPISGHRSVSWYQQTPGQGLQFLFEYFSETQRNKGNFPGRFSGRQFSNSRSEMNVSTLELGDSALYLCASRQEGVGETQYFGPGTRLLVL.